The rows below give T cell receptor beta chains drawn from one sample of a study of T cells in Graves' hyperthyroidism and ophthalmopathy. TCRdb ran MiXCR on the multiplex PCR reads and lists one entry per CDR3 protein. The sample consists of hundreds of thousands of distinct CDR3 sequences, around 14% of them appearing once. The sequencing input was blood. Receptors were obtained from a woman aged 18-30 years with Graves' hyperthyroidism. Each CDR3 is given with its conserved first and last residue. A D gene is named only where the DNA matches it firmly. The listing skips clone size in some rows; elsewhere it reads once, few, many or a size class.

clone_size j_call d_call v_call cdr3_aa cdr3_nt
few TRBJ1-2 TRBD1 TRBV7-9 CASSGETGLDRYGYTF TGTGCCAGCAGCGGGGAGACAGGGTTGGATCGGTATGGCTACACCTTC
- TRBJ1-6 - TRBV11-2 CASSPRVDSSYNSPLHF TGTGCCAGCAGCCCTCGCGTCGATAGCTCCTATAATTCACCCCTCCACTTT
many TRBJ2-3 TRBD2 TRBV7-3 CASSSSTSGGPSQYF TGTGCCAGCAGCTCCAGTACTAGCGGGGGCCCTTCGCAGTATTTT
many TRBJ1-1 TRBD1 TRBV20-1 CSARGGTGGIVSREAFF TGCAGTGCTAGAGGTGGGACAGGGGGTATCGTGAGCAGGGAAGCTTTCTTT
- TRBJ1-2 TRBD1 TRBV20-1 CSARVQGAGYTF TGCAGTGCTAGAGTACAGGGGGCTGGCTACACCTTC
many TRBJ1-5 TRBD1 TRBV28 CASSLTGTNQPQHF TGTGCCAGCAGCTTGACAGGGACCAATCAGCCCCAGCATTTT
few TRBJ1-3 - TRBV9 CASSPTISGNTIYF TGTGCCAGCAGCCCGACGATATCTGGAAACACCATATATTTT
many TRBJ1-4 TRBD1 TRBV10-2 CATAGQGAEKLFF TGCGCCACCGCGGGACAGGGCGCTGAAAAACTGTTTTTT
- TRBJ1-1 - TRBV2 CASSAGRQNTEAFF TGTGCCAGCAGTGCAGGACGCCAGAACACTGAAGCTTTCTTT
many TRBJ2-5 - TRBV2 CASSAAFGELETQYF TGTGCCAGCAGCGCAGCGTTTGGGGAGTTAGAGACCCAGTACTTC
many TRBJ2-5 - TRBV24-1 CATSDRRGRETQYF TGTGCCACCAGTGATCGCAGGGGAAGGGAGACCCAGTACTTC
many TRBJ2-7 TRBD1 TRBV18 CASSLWDREGEQYF TGTGCCAGCTCACTATGGGACAGGGAAGGCGAGCAGTACTTC
many TRBJ1-5 - TRBV28 CASSLGEGAQPQHF TGTGCCAGCAGCCTCGGTGAGGGTGCTCAGCCCCAGCATTTT
- TRBJ2-2 TRBD2 TRBV20-1 CSALRRASGGATGELFF TGCAGTGCCCTCAGGAGGGCTAGCGGGGGGGCCACCGGGGAGCTGTTTTTT
- TRBJ2-1 TRBD2 TRBV3-1 CASSRGLAGVREQFF TGTGCCAGCAGCCGGGGACTAGCGGGAGTTCGCGAGCAGTTCTTC
many TRBJ2-7 TRBD2 TRBV5-1 CASSFGFSGSYEQYF TGCGCCAGCAGCTTCGGTTTTAGCGGGAGTTACGAGCAGTACTTC
many TRBJ2-3 TRBD2 TRBV28 CASSLWTSGGASDTQYF TGTGCCAGCAGTTTATGGACTAGCGGGGGGGCGTCAGATACGCAGTATTTT
- TRBJ2-3 TRBD2 TRBV29-1 CSARGGLAAYTDTQYF TGCAGCGCCCGAGGGGGACTAGCGGCTTACACAGATACGCAGTATTTT
many TRBJ1-1 - TRBV20-1 CSAAYWAEAFF TGCAGTGCGGCGTACTGGGCTGAAGCTTTCTTT
many TRBJ2-7 - TRBV6-2/TRBV6-3 CASSGTGIEQYF TGTGCCAGCAGCGGTACAGGGATCGAGCAGTACTTC
many TRBJ1-5 TRBD1 TRBV7-2 CASSPQGASNQPQHF TGTGCCAGCAGCCCGCAGGGGGCTAGCAATCAGCCCCAGCATTTT
many TRBJ2-7 TRBD2 TRBV7-2 CASSHGLAGAPYEQYF TGTGCCAGCAGCCATGGACTAGCGGGTGCCCCCTACGAGCAGTACTTC
many TRBJ2-6 TRBD2 TRBV3-1 CASSQGSGGSGANVLTF TGTGCCAGCAGCCAAGGTAGCGGGGGCTCTGGGGCCAACGTCCTGACTTTC
- TRBJ1-1 TRBD1 TRBV28 CASSLELTGGDKNTEAFF TGTGCCAGCAGTTTAGAATTGACAGGGGGCGATAAGAACACTGAAGCTTTCTTT
many TRBJ1-1 - TRBV10-3 CAISDPGTEENTEAFF TGTGCCATCAGTGACCCAGGGACCGAGGAAAACACTGAAGCTTTCTTT
many TRBJ2-5 TRBD2 TRBV20-1 CSAREGASGSETQYF TGCAGTGCTAGAGAGGGCGCTAGCGGGTCGGAGACCCAGTACTTC
many TRBJ1-1 - TRBV20-1 CSARDPPEAFF TGCAGTGCTAGAGATCCCCCTGAAGCTTTCTTT
many TRBJ2-2 TRBD1 TRBV2 CASSGTGGNTGELFF TGTGCCAGCAGCGGGACAGGGGGCAACACCGGGGAGCTGTTTTTT
few TRBJ1-1 - TRBV14 CASSQVRDWDTEAFF TGTGCCAGCAGCCAAGTGAGGGATTGGGACACTGAAGCTTTCTTT
many TRBJ2-3 TRBD2 TRBV6-1 CASSSGTSGSADTQYF TGTGCCAGCAGCTCCGGGACTAGCGGGAGTGCTGATACGCAGTATTTT
many TRBJ2-1 - TRBV28 CASSSITGLGSYNEQFF TGTGCCAGCAGCTCAATTACAGGGCTAGGCTCCTACAATGAGCAGTTCTTC
few TRBJ2-5 - TRBV19 CASSQQNQETQYF TGTGCCAGTAGTCAACAGAACCAAGAGACCCAGTACTTC
many TRBJ2-7 - TRBV11-2 CASSPGRYEQYF TGTGCCAGCAGTCCGGGGAGGTACGAGCAGTACTTC
few TRBJ1-3 - TRBV5-8 CASSSGGFLDSGNTIYF TGTGCCAGCAGCTCGGGGGGCTTTTTGGACTCTGGAAACACCATATATTTT
- TRBJ2-2 - TRBV18 CASSPPPNTGELSF TGTGCCAGCTCACCCCCCCCCAACACCGGGGAGCTGTCTTTT
many TRBJ2-7 TRBD1 TRBV7-6 CASSLGQGMYEQYF TGTGCCAGCAGCTTGGGACAGGGAATGTACGAGCAGTACTTC
many TRBJ2-6 - TRBV5-1 CASSPGTEDSGANVLTF TGCGCCAGCAGCCCGGGGACGGAAGACTCTGGGGCCAACGTCCTGACTTTC
many TRBJ2-3 - TRBV7-9 CASSSKAGASTDTQYF TGTGCCAGCAGCTCCAAGGCGGGGGCAAGCACAGATACGCAGTATTTT
many TRBJ1-1 - TRBV6-2/TRBV6-3 CASSRQRLNTEAFF TGTGCCAGCAGTCGCCAAAGACTGAACACTGAAGCTTTCTTT
many TRBJ1-2 - TRBV3-1 CASSQEGTRGYTF TGTGCCAGCAGCCAAGAGGGCACCCGCGGCTACACCTTC
many TRBJ2-7 - TRBV18 CASSPETSSYEQYF TGTGCCAGCTCACCAGAGACTAGCTCCTACGAGCAGTACTTC
many TRBJ2-5 - TRBV30 CAWSGDKETQYF TGTGCCTGGAGTGGGGATAAAGAGACCCAGTACTTC
few TRBJ1-1 - TRBV5-1 CASSMGLFHLMNTEAFF TGCGCCAGCAGCATGGGACTTTTCCACCTTATGAACACTGAAGCTTTCTTT
many TRBJ1-5 - TRBV7-2 CASSLAWGQPQHF TGTGCCAGCAGCTTAGCCTGGGGACAGCCCCAGCATTTT
- TRBJ1-1 - TRBV28 CASRSIEGLNTEAFF TGTGCCAGCAGATCGATTGAGGGGTTGAACACTGAAGCTTTCTTT
- TRBJ2-1 - TRBV5-1 CASSLEGSSYNEQLF TGCGCCAGCAGCTTGGAGGGGAGCTCCTACAATGAGCAGCTCTTC
many TRBJ2-5 TRBD2 TRBV6-1 CASSEGETGSGGAMWQETQYF TGTGCCAGCAGTGAGGGCGAAACCGGGAGCGGGGGGGCTATGTGGCAAGAGACCCAGTACTTC
few TRBJ2-5 - TRBV29-1 CSVGPRLQETQYF TGCAGCGTCGGTCCCAGGTTACAAGAGACCCAGTACTTC
few TRBJ2-7 - TRBV20-1 CSAGRDTNLYEQYF TGCAGTGCGGGCCGGGACACGAATCTCTACGAGCAGTACTTC
few TRBJ1-1 - TRBV5-6 CASSFRSSGQNTEAFF TGTGCCAGCAGCTTCCGGTCCTCCGGGCAGAACACTGAAGCTTTCTTT
few TRBJ2-5 - TRBV25-1 CASSLTGGTETQYF TGTGCCAGCAGTCTCACCGGAGGGACGGAGACCCAGTACTTC
many TRBJ1-1 - TRBV27 CASRAPWGTEAFF TGTGCCAGCAGGGCCCCTTGGGGCACTGAAGCTTTCTTT
few TRBJ2-7 - TRBV29-1 CSVEDRAAEQYF TGCAGCGTTGAAGACAGGGCGGCCGAGCAGTACTTC
many TRBJ2-7 - TRBV10-2 CASRGTSISYEQYF TGCGCCAGCAGGGGGACGTCGATTTCCTACGAGCAGTACTTC
many TRBJ1-2 - TRBV13 CASTTTGAPRGYTF TGTGCCAGCACCACCACCGGGGCGCCTCGGGGCTACACCTTC
many TRBJ2-1 TRBD2 TRBV13 CASSQPSQTLAGGYNEQFF TGTGCCAGCAGCCAACCCTCTCAAACACTAGCGGGAGGGTACAATGAGCAGTTCTTC
few TRBJ2-2 - TRBV4-1 CASSQPDGAYTGELFF TGCGCCAGCAGCCAACCAGACGGCGCCTACACCGGGGAGCTGTTTTTT
many TRBJ1-1 - TRBV7-9 CASSLGSREAFF TGTGCCAGCAGCTTAGGTTCCCGGGAAGCTTTCTTT
few TRBJ1-2 TRBD1 TRBV29-1 CSVDKGAGDGYTF TGCAGCGTTGACAAGGGGGCCGGGGATGGCTACACCTTC